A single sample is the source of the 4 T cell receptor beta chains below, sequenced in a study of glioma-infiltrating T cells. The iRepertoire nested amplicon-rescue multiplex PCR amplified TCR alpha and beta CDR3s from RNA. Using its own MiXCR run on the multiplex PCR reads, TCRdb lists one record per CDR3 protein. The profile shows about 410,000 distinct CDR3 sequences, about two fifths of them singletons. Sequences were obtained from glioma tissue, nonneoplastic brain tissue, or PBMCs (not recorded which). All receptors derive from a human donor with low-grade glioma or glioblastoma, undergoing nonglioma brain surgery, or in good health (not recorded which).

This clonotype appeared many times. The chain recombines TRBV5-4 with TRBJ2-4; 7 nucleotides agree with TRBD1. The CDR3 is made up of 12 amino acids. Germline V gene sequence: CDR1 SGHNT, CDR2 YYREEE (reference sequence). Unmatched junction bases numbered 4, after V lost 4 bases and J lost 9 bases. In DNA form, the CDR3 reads TGTGCCAGCAGCCTCACAGGGGTCATTCAGTACTTC. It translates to CASSLTGVIQYF.

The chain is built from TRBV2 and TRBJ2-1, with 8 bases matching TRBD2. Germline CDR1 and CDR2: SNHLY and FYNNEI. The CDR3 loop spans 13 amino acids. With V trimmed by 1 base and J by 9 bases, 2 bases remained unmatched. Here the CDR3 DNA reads TGTGCCAGCAGTGAAGACGGGGGGGCTGAGCAGTTCTTC. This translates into CASSEDGGAEQFF.

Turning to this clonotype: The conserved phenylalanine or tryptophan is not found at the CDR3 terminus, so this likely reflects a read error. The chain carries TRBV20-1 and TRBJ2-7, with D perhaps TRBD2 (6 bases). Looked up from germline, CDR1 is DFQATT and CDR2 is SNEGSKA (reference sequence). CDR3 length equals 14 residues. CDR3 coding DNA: TGCAGCGCCCGGGCGAGCGGGTTCTCCTACGAGCAGTACCTC. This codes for CSARASGFSYEQYL.

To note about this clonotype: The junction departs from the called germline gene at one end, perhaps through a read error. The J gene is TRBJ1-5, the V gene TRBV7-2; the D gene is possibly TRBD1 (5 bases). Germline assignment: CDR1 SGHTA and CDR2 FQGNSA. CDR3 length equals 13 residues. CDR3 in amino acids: CVSSFQGFQPQHF. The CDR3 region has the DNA TGTGTCAGCAGCTTCCAGGGTTTTCAGCCCCAGCATTTT.